The 16 T cell receptor beta chains below all came from one sample that was sequenced in a study of blood T cell repertoires in COVID-19. Data came from immunoSEQ multiplex PCR; TCRdb stores just in-frame clones and leaves some out. The repertoire holds under 200,000 clones, with about four fifths as singletons. The specimen was peripheral blood. Receptors originate from a woman aged 60-70 years with COVID-19, enrolled during active disease.

This clone was observed a single time. The rearrangement joins TRBV10-3 to TRBJ2-7; 7 nucleotides agree with TRBD2. Trimming removed 0 bases from V and 6 bases from J; junction bases left unmatched: 5. Germline lookup yields CDR1 ENHRY and CDR2 SYGVKD. The CDR3 consists of 14 residues. Written as DNA, the CDR3 is TGTGCCATCAGTGAGTCGGGCGGGAGAGGCGAGCAGTACGTC. Translation: CAISESGGRGEQYV.

This chain uses TRBV6-1 with TRBJ1-3; D is uncertain. Trimming shortened V by 2 bases and J by 1 base, and 3 bases separated the two germline ends. CDR1 and CDR2 (germline): MNHNS, SASEGT. This CDR3 is built from 13 residues. CDR3 bases: TGTGCCAGCAGTGAACAGTCTGGAAACACCATATATTTT. Amino acids: CASSEQSGNTIYF.

V is TRBV6-6 and J is TRBJ2-7; 9 bases map to TRBD2. The CDR3 has 15 amino acids. The V gene's germline CDR1 is MNHNY and CDR2 SVGAGI (reference sequence). The V segment lost 7 bases and the J segment 5 bases; nucleotides outside the gene matches: 12. In nucleotides, the CDR3 is TGTGCCAGCACTTCCCTGGGACTAGCTGATGACGAGCAGTACGTC. Translating it yields CASTSLGLADDEQYV.

In its sample, this clone was seen a few times. The chain combines TRBV6-1 with TRBJ2-2; 12 bases are shared with TRBD2. Germline V gene data show CDR1 as MNHNS and CDR2 as SASEGT. V lost 4 bases to trimming and J lost 4 bases; unmatched junction nucleotides: 4. The CDR3 loop spans 16 amino acids. For the CDR3, the DNA is TGTGCCAGCAGTGGACTAGCGGGAGCGAGCACCGGGGAGCTGTTTTTT. Its protein product is CASSGLAGASTGELFF.

The chain has TRBV18 and TRBJ2-1; TRBD2 agrees at 7 bases. The germline CDR1 and CDR2 sequences are KGHSH and LQKENI. After removal of 0 bases from V and 12 bases from J, the junction contained 14 bases not matched to a gene. CDR3 length equals 16 residues. The CDR3 bases are TGTGCCAGCTCACCACCGGTTCTAGCGGTCCTGTCAGGGCAGTTCTTC. The encoded protein is CASSPPVLAVLSGQFF.

The CDR3 sequence: CASSLLGGSGGETQYF. For the CDR3, the DNA is TGTGCCAGCAGCCTACTCGGCGGGAGCGGGGGGGAGACCCAGTACTTC. V gene TRBV5-6 combines with J gene TRBJ2-5; 9 nucleotides line up with TRBD2. The CDR3 spans 16 residues. J was trimmed by 5 bases and V by 4 bases; bases with no gene match: 12. The V gene's germline CDR1 is SGHDT and CDR2 YYEEEE.

V gene TRBV5-1 combines with J gene TRBJ2-1; TRBD1 is a possible D gene (6 bases). CDR1 is SGHRS, CDR2 YFSETQ, per germline. With 3 bases removed from V and 2 bases from J, the gap between germline ends came to 12 bases. The CDR3 spans 15 residues. The CDR3 DNA reads as TGCGCCAGCAGCTCCCCGCAGGGGACCTACAATGAGCAGTTCTTC. It specifies CASSSPQGTYNEQFF.

The V and J genes are TRBV19 and TRBJ1-4; 8 bases agree with TRBD1. V shed 4 bases and J 7 bases; nucleotides not matched to a gene: 8. The CDR3 extends over 15 amino acids. Germline loops: CDR1 LNHDA, CDR2 SQIVND (reference sequence). CDR3 in DNA: TGTGCCAGTAGTACCAGGGGGCTGCAGGTTGAAAAACTGTTTTTT. Protein sequence: CASSTRGLQVEKLFF.

The gene calls are TRBV11-2 and TRBJ2-5; tentative D call: TRBD1 (8 bases). CDR3 length equals 14 residues. Germline V gene data show CDR1 as SGHAT and CDR2 as FQNNGV. Trimming took 6 bases from V and 4 from J, leaving 15 bases between them. The CDR3 loop is CASREDREGETQYF. DNA of the CDR3: TGTGCCAGCAGAGAGGACAGGGAGGGAGAGACCCAGTACTTC.

The rearrangement links TRBV5-1 to TRBJ2-2; TRBD1 matches at 7 bases. Germline V gives CDR1 SGHRS, CDR2 YFSETQ. V shed 1 base and J 2 bases; nucleotides not matched to a gene: 8. The CDR3 consists of 17 residues. CDR3 region: CASSLHKGAYNTGELFF. The CDR3 DNA reads TGCGCCAGCAGCTTGCACAAGGGGGCGTATAACACCGGGGAGCTGTTTTTT.

The gene calls are TRBV7-3 and TRBJ2-1; D is perhaps TRBD1 (5 bases). The CDR3 loop spans 14 amino acids. CDR1 is SGHTA, CDR2 FQGTGA, per germline. Deletions cut 1 base from V and 8 bases from J, with 12 bases between. The CDR3 spells CASSLNVGPDEQFF. The CDR3, as DNA: TGTGCCAGCAGCTTAAATGTGGGGCCGGATGAGCAGTTCTTC.

Concerning this clone itself: The sample carries other DNA sequences with the same CDR3. The DNA of the CDR3 is TGCGCCAGCAGTAAGCTAGCGGGGGGCACGCGGCAGCAGTACGTC. This codes for CASSKLAGGTRQQYV. This chain joins TRBV23-1 and TRBJ2-7; 11 bases are a match to TRBD2. TRBV23-1 is marked as an open reading frame, function uncertain. CDR3 length: 15 amino acids. V was pared by 5 bases and J by 8 bases, with 11 bases of the junction left unmatched.

The chain is built from TRBV28 and TRBJ2-3; 15 bases map to TRBD2. Germline loops: CDR1 MDHEN, CDR2 SYDVKM. The CDR3 extends over 18 amino acids. The trim removed 7 bases at V and 1 base at J, leaving 9 bases unmatched. The CDR3 spells CASTRTSGRGGGTDTQYF. In DNA form, the CDR3 reads TGTGCCAGCACCAGGACTAGCGGGAGGGGAGGAGGCACAGATACGCAGTATTTT.

The chain employs TRBV5-6 and TRBJ2-7; D gene ambiguous. From germline, CDR1 is SGHDT and CDR2 YYEEEE. With 0 bases removed from V and 4 bases from J, the gap between germline ends came to 11 bases. This CDR3 comprises 14 residues. The CDR3, as DNA: TGTGCCAGCAGCTTGGGGTATCCGACTTACGAGCAGTACTTC. Translating it yields CASSLGYPTYEQYF.

In its sample, this clone was seen a few times. This chain joins TRBV6-2 or TRBV6-3 and TRBJ2-1, with 12 bases that match TRBD2. This CDR3 has 19 amino acids. Germline loops: CDR1 MNHEY, CDR2 SVGEGT. Trimming at V came to 2 bases and at J to 1 base, leaving 9 bases not matched to a gene. CDR3 protein: CASSYTKTSGGPSYNEQFF. CDR3 nucleotides: TGTGCCAGCAGTTACACCAAGACTAGCGGGGGACCATCCTACAATGAGCAGTTCTTC.

J is TRBJ1-2 and V is TRBV18, with TRBD1 identical over 7 bases. V lost 3 bases to trimming and J lost 5 bases; unmatched junction nucleotides: 3. Germline V lookup: CDR1 KGHSH, CDR2 LQKENI. The CDR3 contains 13 residues. The CDR3 region has the DNA TGTGCCAGCTCACCCGGACAGGAGTATGGCTACACCTTC. It is translated as CASSPGQEYGYTF.